This T cell receptor beta chain comes out of a study of blood T cell repertoires in COVID-19. Losses at the gene ends were 6 bases for V and 3 bases for J; bases not matched to a gene: 6. Germline V gives CDR1 MNHEY, CDR2 SVGAGI. CDR3 size: 14 residues. Methods used by the authors: How many nucleated cells were present was estimated from reference gene primer amplification. Using immunoSEQ multiplex PCR, the repertoire was profiled, and TCRdb retains in-frame clones only, with some absent. The D gene and trimming were derived from the DNA, and the V and J assignments and clone size from that table. The table lists 250,000 to 300,000 clones, roughly 80% of them singletons.

This rearrangement joins TRBV6-5 to TRBJ2-3, with 7 positions matching TRBD1. This clonotype originated in a man aged 60 to 69 who had recovered from COVID-19. Input material: peripheral blood. The CDR3 reads CASRPGRGTDTQYF. The CDR3, as DNA: TGTGCCAGCAGGCCGGGCAGGGGGACAGATACGCAGTATTTT.